This entry lists 28 T cell receptor beta chains sequenced from one sample in a study of tumor-infiltrating lymphocytes in oesophageal squamous cell carcinoma. TCRdb recomputed calls from the PCR reads with MiXCR, one row per CDR3 protein. The profile shows over 10,000 distinct CDR3 sequences, around 50% of them singletons. Specimen: normal esophageal tissue next to the tumor. These receptors were collected from a male donor with esophageal squamous cell carcinoma.

The V call is TRBV7-2, the J call TRBJ2-3; 8 bases map to TRBD1. The V segment lost 5 bases and the J segment 4 bases; nucleotides outside the gene matches: 5. The CDR3 has 14 amino acids. In germline, CDR1 is SGHTA, CDR2 FQGNSA. The CDR3 nucleotides read TGTGCCAGCAGCACCGACAGGGGTGCAGATACGCAGTATTTT. Translating gives CASSTDRGADTQYF. The entire variable domain, with the rest obtained from reference TRBV7-2 and TRBJ2-3, is as follows: GAGVSQSPSNKVTEKGKDVELRCDPISGHTALYWYRQSLGQGLEFLIYFQGNSAPDKSGLPSDRFSAERTGGSVSTLTIQRTQQEDSAVYLCASSTDRGADTQYFGPGTRLTVL.

This clonotype was observed at least ten times. V is TRBV18 and J is TRBJ2-4; possible D gene TRBD2, 5 bases. Gene TRBJ2-7 matches the end of the DNA better, so the J call may be wrong. Germline CDR1 and CDR2: KGHSH and LQKENI. This CDR3 has 13 amino acids. The CDR3 spells CASSLTKGYEQYF. CDR3 nucleotide sequence: TGTGCCAGCTCACTGACTAAGGGCTACGAGCAGTACTTC.

The genes are TRBV11-1 and TRBJ2-5; no clear D gene. Germline loops: CDR1 SGHAT, CDR2 FQDESV (reference sequence). Trimming stripped 3 bases from V and 5 bases from J, with 7 bases between. The CDR3 is 12 residues long. In DNA form, the CDR3 reads TGTGCCAGCAGCTTTGGCTTGGAGACCCAGTACTTC. Translation: CASSFGLETQYF.

This clonotype was detected ten times or more. The chain's CDR3 is CASRGNGREETQYF. The CDR3 nucleotides read TGCGCCAGCAGAGGGAACGGCAGAGAAGAGACCCAGTACTTC. The chain carries TRBV10-2 and TRBJ2-5; D not certain. V lost 6 bases and J 3 bases, leaving 14 bases between the germline ends. Germline V lookup: CDR1 WSHSY, CDR2 SAAADI. The CDR3 contains 14 residues.

This clonotype was seen ten or more times. V usage is TRBV5-6 and J usage is TRBJ2-1; 10 bases are a match to TRBD2. After removal of 2 bases from V and 2 bases from J, the junction contained 4 bases not matched to a gene. The CDR3 is made up of 16 amino acids. Germline V gene lookup returns CDR1 SGHDT and CDR2 YYEEEE. CDR3 in amino acids: CASSLGAGGTYNEQFF. In DNA form, the CDR3 reads TGTGCCAGCAGCTTAGGAGCGGGGGGGACCTACAATGAGCAGTTCTTC.

This clonotype was picked up a small number of times. The V call is TRBV7-2, the J call TRBJ2-1, with 8 bases fitting TRBD2. CDR1 is SGHTA and CDR2 is FQGNSA in the germline V gene. With 1 base clipped from V and 4 bases from J, the junction kept 6 bases outside the gene matches. There are 16 residues in the CDR3. CDR3 nucleotides: TGTGCCAGCAGCTTAGTTGTAGCGGGAAGATACAATGAGCAGTTCTTC. Translating it yields CASSLVVAGRYNEQFF.

The V and J genes are TRBV9 and TRBJ2-5; 7 nucleotides agree with TRBD2. There are 13 residues in the CDR3. The germline V gene encodes CDR1 SGDLS and CDR2 YYNGEE. Losses at the gene ends were 0 bases for V and 11 bases for J; bases not matched to a gene: 7. CDR3 sequence (DNA): TGTGCCAGCAGCGTAGGACTAGCCTATGAGCAGTACTTC. It codes for CASSVGLAYEQYF.

The chain employs TRBV28 and TRBJ2-4; D is possibly TRBD1 (5 bases). Judging by the DNA end, TRBJ2-5 fits better; the J call may be wrong. Germline-derived CDR1 and CDR2 are MDHEN and SYDVKM. The CDR3 covers 14 residues. CDR3 amino acids: CASSSDSLQETQYF. DNA of the CDR3: TGTGCCAGCAGTTCAGACAGTCTCCAAGAGACCCAGTACTTC.

In this sample, this clonotype turned up a few times. The CDR3 loop is CASSPLATGGEQYF. The CDR3 DNA is TGTGCCAGCTCACCACTAGCCACAGGGGGCGAGCAGTACTTC. The genes are TRBV18 and TRBJ2-7, with 8 bases aligning to TRBD1. Germline values: CDR1 KGHSH, CDR2 LQKENI. This CDR3 is 14 amino acids long. Trimming cost V 1 base and J 6 bases; bases outside gene matches: 5.

The chain employs TRBV11-2 and TRBJ2-1; 9 bases fit TRBD2. The end of the DNA aligns better with TRBJ2-7, so the J call may be wrong. CDR1 SGHAT and CDR2 FQNNGV come from the germline V gene. This CDR3 is 15 amino acids long. The CDR3 spells CASSNALAGAHEQYF. As DNA, the CDR3 is TGTGCCAGCAGCAACGCGTTAGCGGGAGCCCACGAGCAGTACTTC.

This clonotype was detected ten times or more. The rearrangement links TRBV11-2 to TRBJ2-7; D may correspond to TRBD1 or TRBD2 (5 bases each). Germline CDR1 reads SGHAT; CDR2 reads FQNNGV. The CDR3 sequence is 15 residues long. Trimming took 1 base from V and 2 from J, leaving 12 bases between them. CDR3 loop: CASSLGFLGAYEQYF. The CDR3 bases are TGTGCCAGCAGCTTAGGTTTCTTGGGGGCCTACGAGCAGTACTTC.

The sample holds many counts of this clonotype. The rearrangement joins TRBV20-1 to TRBJ2-1, with unresolved D. V dropped 6 bases and J dropped 0 bases, with 12 bases sitting between them. The CDR3 is 14 residues long. Per the germline V gene, CDR1 is DFQATT and CDR2 is SNEGSKA (reference sequence). In nucleotides, the CDR3 is TGCAGTGCCCAACCGGGTTTCTCCTACAATGAGCAGTTCTTC. It codes for CSAQPGFSYNEQFF.

The chain carries TRBV6-2 or TRBV6-3 and TRBJ2-7; the D gene is possibly TRBD2 (6 bases). The germline V and J ends were trimmed by 5 bases and 0 bases, with 20 bases remaining between them. There are 17 residues in the CDR3. Germline CDR1 and CDR2: MNHEY and SVGEGT. CDR3 residues: CASSEFVAAANSYEQYF. The CDR3 nucleotides are TGTGCCAGCAGTGAATTCGTAGCGGCGGCGAACTCCTACGAGCAGTACTTC.

In this sample, this clonotype turned up a few times. V and J are TRBV4-2 and TRBJ2-3; D is uncertain. In germline, CDR1 is LGHNA, CDR2 YNFKEQ. The CDR3 covers 16 residues. Deletions cut 1 base from V and 4 bases from J, with 15 bases between. CDR3 sequence (DNA): TGTGCCAGCAGCCAAGGGGCTAGAGCCCCAGCAGATACGCAGTATTTT. This gives the protein CASSQGARAPADTQYF.

The chain links TRBV7-6 to TRBJ2-6; D tentatively fits TRBD1 or TRBD2 (5 bases each). The tail of the sequence fits TRBJ2-7 better, so the J call may be wrong. The V gene's germline CDR1 is SGHVS and CDR2 FNYEAQ. The length of the CDR3 is 11 residues. The CDR3 region has the DNA TGTGCCAGCAGCTTAGGGGGACAGCAGTACTTC. Translating gives CASSLGGQQYF.

The chain employs TRBV12-3 or TRBV12-4 and TRBJ1-1; D unresolved. Trimming shortened V by 6 bases and J by 1 base, and 15 bases separated the two germline ends. The CDR3 loop spans 15 amino acids. In DNA, the CDR3 is TGTGCCAGCAGCCACAGATATCAGAAGAACACTGAAGCTTTCTTT. It translates to CASSHRYQKNTEAFF.

This sequence joins TRBV6-1 and TRBJ2-5; 7 bases line up with TRBD2. V was clipped by 3 bases and J by 4 bases; unmatched bases: 2. There are 13 residues in the CDR3. The V gene's germline CDR1 is MNHNS and CDR2 SASEGT. CDR3 sequence (DNA): TGTGCCAGCAGTGATAGCGGGCGAGAGACCCAGTACTTC. This translates into CASSDSGRETQYF.

The chain is built from TRBV5-3 and TRBJ2-3, with 14 bases aligning to TRBD2. TRBV5-3 is placed among ORFs of uncertain function. This CDR3 comprises 20 residues. Trimming took 8 bases from V and 2 from J; bases not matched to a gene: 19. CDR3 sequence: CASTSRTGLAGGDNTDTQYF. The CDR3 region has the DNA TGTGCCAGCACCAGTCGTACAGGACTAGCGGGAGGAGATAACACAGATACGCAGTATTTT.

V usage is TRBV12-3 or TRBV12-4 and J usage is TRBJ2-1; the match to TRBD1 covers 7 bases. V shed 8 bases and J 0 bases; nucleotides not matched to a gene: 7. The CDR3 sequence is 15 residues long. The CDR3 bases are TGTGCCAGCGCTCGAGGGGACAGCTCCTACAATGAGCAGTTCTTC. It specifies CASARGDSSYNEQFF.

In this sample, this clonotype turned up a few times. V usage is TRBV9 and J usage is TRBJ2-2; D gene uncertain. V shed 3 bases and J shed 1 base, with 4 bases lying between them. The CDR3 is 13 amino acids. The germline CDR1 and CDR2 sequences are SGDLS and YYNGEE. Here the CDR3 DNA reads TGTGCCAGCAGCGAGGGGAACACCGGGGAGCTGTTTTTT. This translates into CASSEGNTGELFF.

This clonotype was counted only a few times. The V and J genes are TRBV7-2 and TRBJ2-5; 8 bases match TRBD2. The germline CDR1 and CDR2 sequences are SGHTA and FQGNSA. The CDR3 sequence is 16 residues long. V lost 3 bases and J lost 2; bases outside the gene matches: 8. CDR3 loop: CASSFPPAGAQETQYF. CDR3 coding DNA: TGTGCCAGCAGCTTCCCGCCAGCGGGAGCTCAAGAGACCCAGTACTTC.

By share of the sample, this clonotype is medium-sized. This rearrangement joins TRBV12-3 or TRBV12-4 to TRBJ2-2, with TRBD2 matching 9 bases. V gave up 3 bases and J gave up 4 bases; unmatched junction bases: 9. The CDR3 has 17 amino acids. In DNA form, the CDR3 reads TGTGCCAGCAGTTTTATAGCGGGGGACTTGAGCACCGGGGAGCTGTTTTTT. Amino acid sequence: CASSFIAGDLSTGELFF.

This clonotype was observed at least ten times. Since the CDR3 does not end with the conserved phenylalanine or tryptophan, this likely comes from a read error. It is unclear where the CDR3 begins or ends on the DNA, so no DNA is shown, and the CDR3 is as TCRdb lists it. The chain couples TRBV12-3 or TRBV12-4 to TRBJ2-3; the table's D call, TRBD2, was not checked against the DNA. The CDR3 is 8 residues long, counting both termini. CDR3 residues: CANPPRIV.

This clonotype was counted at least ten times. The V and J genes are TRBV14 and TRBJ2-3; D unclear. CDR3 length: 15 residues. CDR1 is SGHDN, CDR2 FVKESK, per germline. V dropped 3 bases and J dropped 7 bases, with 17 bases sitting between them. The CDR3 sequence is CASSQTPSPMHTQYF. CDR3 sequence (DNA): TGTGCCAGCAGCCAGACACCCAGCCCAATGCATACGCAGTATTTT.

The gene calls are TRBV18 and TRBJ1-4; D uncertain. CDR1 and CDR2 from the germline V gene are KGHSH and LQKENI. The ends were cut back, 3 bases at V and 0 bases at J, with 11 bases in the middle. This CDR3 is built from 16 residues. The CDR3 coding sequence is TGTGCCAGCTCACCGAACGGACGGCCAACTAATGAAAAACTGTTTTTT. Amino acid sequence: CASSPNGRPTNEKLFF.

The chain combines TRBV11-2 with TRBJ2-1, with D unresolved. The J call may be faulty, since TRBJ2-5 better matches the DNA end. Germline V gives CDR1 SGHAT, CDR2 FQNNGV. The CDR3 spans 17 residues. For the CDR3, the DNA is TGTGCCAGCAGCTTAACGGTATCAATTGGGTATTACGAGACCCAGTACTTC. This sequence encodes CASSLTVSIGYYETQYF.

The chain is built from TRBV7-4 and TRBJ2-5; TRBD1 might be the D (6 bases). The assigned J gene may be wrong: the sequence end matches TRBJ1-2 better. This CDR3 is 16 amino acids long. Germline CDR1 and CDR2: SGHVT and SQSDAQ. CDR3 amino acids: CASSAGGGPRNYGYTF. The CDR3 nucleotides read TGTGCCAGCAGCGCCGGCGGGGGGCCTCGTAACTATGGCTACACCTTC.

This clonotype is large (0.1 to 1%). This sequence joins TRBV7-8 and TRBJ2-5, with 10 bases fitting TRBD2. Germline loops: CDR1 SGHVS, CDR2 FQNEAQ. The CDR3 sequence is 16 residues long. V was clipped by 5 bases and J by 0 bases; unmatched bases: 6. The CDR3 DNA is TGTGCCAGCAGCCTTCGGACTAGCGGAAACCAAGAGACCCAGTACTTC. Its translation: CASSLRTSGNQETQYF.